This T cell receptor (beta chain) derives from a study of graft-versus-host responses after intestinal transplantation. Study details: Recipients were all induced with anti-thymocyte globulin, then given tacrolimus and steroids for 2 to 3 years. General study findings and limits: Recipient marrow contained GvH clones, some of which appeared first in ileum or blood. Circulating GvH clones peaking coincided with falling HvG clones soon after transplant.

Per the germline V gene, CDR1 is SGHTA and CDR2 is FQGNSA. The CDR3 contains 17 residues. V dropped 6 bases and J dropped 0 bases, with 18 bases sitting between them. Worth noting for this clone: Its antigen remains unknown.

Sequencing used immunoSEQ multiplex PCR; TCRdb keeps in-frame clones, though not all of them. The sample records about 120,000 clones, approximately 95% being singletons. This TCR derives from a human donor who received an intestinal transplant. This material consisted of unstimulated CD4+ T cells sorted from spleen or lymph node cells, taken before intestinal transplant. The chain has TRBV7-2 and TRBJ1-3, with D tentatively TRBD1 (6 bases). The CDR3 region has the DNA TGTGCCAGCAGGGGGGCAGGGGTATCGGGCTCTGGAAACACCATATATTTT. This translates into CASRGAGVSGSGNTIYF.